The 15 T cell receptor beta chains below were found in one sample sequenced in a study of PD-L1 blockade in urothelial cancer. Time point defined: peripheral blood 6 weeks after treatment start. The assay was immunoSEQ multiplex PCR, and TCRdb's table has in-frame clones only and misses some. Seen here are about 130,000 clones, around 88% observed once, and the top ten hold 2.4%. The specimen was PBMCs, collected around atezolizumab (anti-PD-L1) treatment. These receptors were collected from a man over 45 with urothelial cancer.

This clone showed up just once. The rearrangement links TRBV7-9 to TRBJ2-5; D perhaps matches TRBD2 (6 bases). The CDR3 runs to 13 residues. Germline V CDR1 and CDR2: SEHNR, FQNEAQ (reference sequence). Trimming removed 4 bases at V and 7 bases at J, with 13 bases between. This chain's CDR3 is CASSYMEAGTQYF. The CDR3 region has the DNA TGTGCCAGCAGCTATATGGAAGCGGGGACCCAGTACTTC.

DNA of the CDR3: TGTGCCAGCTCACCCAATAGCGGGAGGGCTTCCTACGAGCAGTACTTC. Its protein product is CASSPNSGRASYEQYF. The rearrangement joins TRBV18 to TRBJ2-7; 11 bases line up with TRBD2. CDR1 and CDR2 (germline): KGHSH, LQKENI. CDR3 length: 16 amino acids. Trimming at V came to 3 bases and at J to 1 base, leaving 5 bases not matched to a gene.

The rearrangement uses TRBV7-9 and TRBJ1-1, with 7 bases aligning to TRBD1. The CDR3 consists of 15 residues. Germline CDR1 reads SEHNR; CDR2 reads FQNEAQ (reference sequence). With 3 bases clipped from V and 1 base from J, the junction kept 5 bases outside the gene matches. The CDR3 region is CASSFGAGGNTEAFF. CDR3 DNA: TGTGCCAGCAGCTTTGGGGCAGGGGGGAACACTGAAGCTTTCTTT.

V is TRBV18 and J is TRBJ2-5; TRBD1 agrees at 10 bases. CDR3 length: 16 amino acids. The V gene's germline CDR1 is KGHSH and CDR2 LQKENI. With 2 bases clipped from V and 5 bases from J, the junction kept 8 bases outside the gene matches. CDR3 loop: CASSPDRGRSGETQYF. The CDR3 DNA sequence: TGTGCCAGCTCACCAGACAGGGGGCGATCGGGGGAGACCCAGTACTTC.

The chain has TRBV4-1 and TRBJ2-5, with TRBD2 identical over 12 bases. CDR1 and CDR2 from the germline V gene are MGHRA and YSYEKL. CDR3 length: 17 residues. The junction had 7 bases not matched to a gene; V was cut back by 1 base and J by 4 bases. In DNA form, the CDR3 reads TGCGCCAGCAGCCAAGGGGCGATGGGACTAGCGGGAGAGACCCAGTACTTC. Translated: CASSQGAMGLAGETQYF.

This rearrangement joins TRBV6-5 to TRBJ1-2, with 8 positions matching TRBD1. V shed 5 bases and J 5 bases; nucleotides not matched to a gene: 7. The CDR3 consists of 14 residues. Germline CDR1 MNHEY, CDR2 SVGAGI. The CDR3, as DNA: TGTGCCAGCAGTCGGGACAGGATTAGATATGGCTACACCTTC. Translated: CASSRDRIRYGYTF.

This sequence joins TRBV28 and TRBJ1-2; the match to TRBD1 covers 7 bases. Germline V gene sequence: CDR1 MDHEN, CDR2 SYDVKM. The CDR3 extends over 14 amino acids. V lost 2 bases, J lost 4 bases, and 4 bases stayed unmatched. In DNA form, the CDR3 reads TGTGCCAGCAGTTTAGGAGGGGGCGCCTATGGCTACACCTTC. It encodes CASSLGGGAYGYTF.

The rearrangement uses TRBV4-1 and TRBJ1-2, with TRBD1 matching over 8 bases. The V and J ends lost 0 bases and 6 bases, in that order; junction bases with no gene match: 9. The CDR3 spans 16 residues. The V gene's germline CDR1 is MGHRA and CDR2 YSYEKL. DNA of the CDR3: TGCGCCAGCAGCCAAGATTCCGGACAGGGTTATAATGGCTACACCTTC. Encoded protein: CASSQDSGQGYNGYTF.

The genes are TRBV28 and TRBJ1-1; D uncertain. CDR3 length: 10 amino acids. With 9 bases removed from V and 0 bases from J, the gap between germline ends came to 2 bases. Germline V gene lookup returns CDR1 MDHEN and CDR2 SYDVKM. CDR3: CASMNTEAFF. The CDR3 region has the DNA TGTGCCAGTATGAACACTGAAGCTTTCTTT.

This clone was counted once. The chain combines TRBV18 with TRBJ2-3; D may be TRBD2 (5 bases). Germline lookup yields CDR1 KGHSH and CDR2 LQKENI. Trimming shortened V by 2 bases and J by 4 bases, and 16 bases separated the two germline ends. There are 16 residues in the CDR3. The DNA for the CDR3 is TGTGCCAGCTCACCAGCCGGAGGCAGCCCCGCAGATACGCAGTATTTT. This encodes CASSPAGGSPADTQYF.

The chain has TRBV11-2 and TRBJ2-2; tentative D call: TRBD1 (6 bases). The V and J ends lost 4 bases and 3 bases respectively, with 18 bases between them. In germline, CDR1 is SGHAT, CDR2 FQNNGV. This CDR3 contains 17 residues. DNA for the CDR3: TGTGCCAGCAGCTACCGCCCCGGACAGACCTACACCGGGGAGCTGTTTTTT. Translation gives CASSYRPGQTYTGELFF. Drawing the rest from reference TRBV11-2 and TRBJ2-2, the complete variable domain is EAGVAQSPRYKIIEKRQSVAFWCNPISGHATLYWYQQILGQGPKLLIQFQNNGVVDDSQLPKDRFSAERLKGVDSTLKIQPAKLEDSAVYLCASSYRPGQTYTGELFFGEGSRLTVL.

In regard to this clone: Other nucleotide sequences in the sample specify the same CDR3. J is TRBJ1-6 and V is TRBV7-2, with 8 bases identical to TRBD1. V trimming: 6 bases; J trimming: 7 bases; junction bases outside the gene matches: 8. The CDR3 has 15 residues. The germline V gene has CDR1 SGHTA and CDR2 FQGNSA. Here the CDR3 reads CASSQSRDRNSPLHF. For the CDR3, the DNA is TGTGCCAGCAGTCAATCTCGGGACAGGAATTCACCCCTCCACTTT. The variable domain in full, completed from reference TRBV7-2 and TRBJ1-6, reads GAGVSQSPSNKVTEKGKDVELRCDPISGHTALYWYRQSLGQGLEFLIYFQGNSAPDKSGLPSDRFSAERTGGSVSTLTIQRTQQEDSAVYLCASSQSRDRNSPLHFGNGTRLTVT.

V is TRBV10-1 and J is TRBJ2-1; possibly TRBD2 for D (5 bases). The length of the CDR3 is 19 residues. V was trimmed by 8 bases and J by 1 base, leaving 27 bases between them. Germline-derived CDR1 and CDR2 are WNHNN and SYGVQD (reference sequence). The CDR3 region has the DNA TGCGCCAGCTCGCTGAGTCGGGGATTTGGCGGTTTATCCTACAATGAGCAGTTCTTC. Its translation: CASSLSRGFGGLSYNEQFF.

This clone was counted a few times. The V gene is TRBV10-3, the J gene TRBJ1-1; 10 positions agree with TRBD1. The V gene end was trimmed by 9 bases and the J gene end by 6 bases; junction bases not matched to a gene: 7. The germline V gene has CDR1 ENHRY and CDR2 SYGVKD. The CDR3 is made up of 13 amino acids. CDR3 nucleotide sequence: TGTGCCATTACCCGGGACAGGGGTGCTGAAGCTTTCTTT. It is translated as CAITRDRGAEAFF.

This rearrangement joins TRBV13 to TRBJ1-3; 11 bases match TRBD1. Germline CDR1 reads PRHDT; CDR2 reads FYEKMQ (reference sequence). The J segment lost 4 bases and the V segment lost 5 bases, leaving 7 bases of the junction unmatched. The CDR3 consists of 16 residues. The CDR3 sequence: CASSNRDRGSGNTIYF. CDR3 coding DNA: TGTGCCAGCAGCAACCGGGACAGGGGGTCCGGAAACACCATATATTTT.